This TCR beta chain emerged from a study of cytomegalovirus exposure and HLA in healthy donors. Broader study findings: TCR beta sequences reportedly predicted most subjects' HLA-A and HLA-B alleles accurately.

The germline V and J ends were trimmed by 3 bases and 0 bases, with 16 bases remaining between them. Germline CDR1 and CDR2: LNHDA and SQIVND (reference sequence). This CDR3 is 17 amino acids long. This PCR relied on a set of 60 Vbeta primers and 13 Jbeta primers. TCRdb keeps only in-frame clones here, not all; method: immunoSEQ multiplex PCR. The table records 180,000 or so clones, 70% to 90% of them present only once. Worth noting for this clone: Its target is not known.

The chain links TRBV19 to TRBJ2-3; D is possibly TRBD1 (5 bases). Source material: PBMCs. This receptor was obtained from a man younger than 35 in good health and CMV-seropositive. CDR3 sequence: CASSIRGLDGSTDTQYF. In DNA form, the CDR3 reads TGTGCCAGTAGTATTAGGGGCCTTGACGGTAGCACAGATACGCAGTATTTT.